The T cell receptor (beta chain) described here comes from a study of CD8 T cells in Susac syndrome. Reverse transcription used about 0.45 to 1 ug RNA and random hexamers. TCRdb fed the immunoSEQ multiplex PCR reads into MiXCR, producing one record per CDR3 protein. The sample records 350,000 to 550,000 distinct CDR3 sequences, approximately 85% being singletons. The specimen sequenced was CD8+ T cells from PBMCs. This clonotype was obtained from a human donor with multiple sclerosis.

This CDR3 reads CASSLDQGQGPLEHNEKLFF. The CDR3 DNA sequence: TGTGCCAGCAGCTTGGACCAAGGACAGGGGCCATTGGAGCATAATGAAAAACTGTTTTTT. The chain combines TRBV11-1 with TRBJ1-4; TRBD1 matches at 9 bases. With 3 bases clipped from V and 4 bases from J, the junction kept 18 bases outside the gene matches. The germline gives CDR1 SGHAT, CDR2 FQDESV (reference sequence). This CDR3 has 20 amino acids.